The rows below give T cell receptor beta chains drawn from one sample of a study of shared clonotypes between healthy human individuals. Produced via immunoSEQ multiplex PCR; TCRdb's table is partial and in-frame only. The sample consists of 2 million to 3 million clones, under 95% of them appearing once. Source material: naive CD4+ T cells from PBMCs. The receptors here all came from a man in his late teens or twenties in good health. Some clones in this sample may be carry-over from other donors' samples. The CDR3 runs from the conserved cysteine through the conserved F or W. D genes are given only for firm matches. For some rows the clone size is stated as once, few or many, or as a class when expanded; others skip it.

J | V | length | size | D | CDR3 | DNA
TRBJ1-4 | TRBV25-1 | 14 | few | . | CASSLDGTVGKLFF | TGTGCCAGCAGTTTGGACGGGACCGTGGGAAAACTGTTTTTT
TRBJ1-1 | TRBV19 | 16 | . | TRBD1 | CASSTRWDRGDTEAFF | TGTGCCAGTAGTACACGCTGGGACAGGGGGGACACTGAAGCTTTCTTT
TRBJ1-1 | TRBV14 | 18 | . | . | CASSQDSRGWGSPTEAFF | TGTGCCAGCAGCCAAGATTCGAGAGGATGGGGATCCCCCACTGAAGCTTTCTTT
TRBJ2-1 | TRBV5-4 | 16 | . | TRBD2 | CASSLGTSGKYNEQFF | TGTGCCAGCAGCTTGGGGACTAGCGGCAAGTACAATGAGCAGTTCTTC
TRBJ2-5 | TRBV11-2 | 12 | . | . | CASSPFQETQYF | TGTGCCAGCAGCCCGTTTCAAGAGACCCAGTACTTC
TRBJ1-3 | TRBV4-1 | 15 | once | . | CASSQIWGTGNTIYF | TGCGCCAGCAGCCAGATCTGGGGGACTGGAAACACCATATATTTT
TRBJ1-4 | TRBV15 | 15 | . | TRBD1 | CATSRGDRGNEKLFF | TGTGCCACCAGCAGAGGGGACAGGGGAAATGAAAAACTGTTTTTT
TRBJ1-2 | TRBV7-8 | 16 | . | TRBD1 | CASSSDRGLRNYGYTF | TGTGCCAGCAGCTCAGACAGGGGGCTGCGGAACTATGGCTACACCTTC
TRBJ1-5 | TRBV5-1 | 15 | . | TRBD1 | CASSLGTGGNQPQHF | TGCGCCAGCAGCTTAGGGACAGGGGGCAATCAGCCCCAGCATTTT
TRBJ2-1 | TRBV7-3 | 14 | . | . | CASSLGRTYNEQFF | TGTGCCAGCAGCCTTGGAAGGACTTACAATGAGCAGTTCTTC
TRBJ1-1 | TRBV6-5 | 13 | . | . | CASSYRDMTEAFF | TGTGCCAGCAGTTACCGGGACATGACTGAAGCTTTCTTT
TRBJ1-4 | TRBV9 | 15 | . | . | CASSARGDKIEKLFF | TGTGCCAGCAGCGCGCGCGGGGACAAAATAGAAAAACTGTTTTTT
TRBJ1-4 | TRBV6-1 | 15 | . | . | CASSEPARADEKLFF | TGTGCCAGCAGTGAACCGGCGAGAGCAGATGAAAAACTGTTTTTT
TRBJ2-7 | TRBV28 | 11 | . | . | CASREGKVQYF | TGTGCCAGCCGAGAGGGGAAGGTGCAGTACTTC
TRBJ1-2 | TRBV5-4 | 15 | . | . | CASSPPGGLNYGYTF | TGTGCCAGCAGCCCCCCCGGCGGTTTAAACTATGGCTACACCTTC
TRBJ2-1 | TRBV7-3 | 15 | . | . | CASSLTGGAHNEQFF | TGTGCCAGCAGCTTAACTGGGGGCGCCCACAATGAGCAGTTCTTC
TRBJ2-5 | TRBV11-1 | 17 | . | TRBD2 | CASSSLGRLAGVQTQYF | TGTGCCAGCAGCTCCTTGGGTCGGCTAGCGGGAGTCCAGACCCAGTACTTC
TRBJ2-3 | TRBV30 | 14 | . | . | CAWSVQEGSDTQYF | TGTGCCTGGAGTGTACAAGAGGGATCAGATACGCAGTATTTT
TRBJ2-3 | TRBV7-6 | 14 | . | . | CASSLRRPTDTQYF | TGTGCCAGCAGCTTAAGGAGACCCACAGATACGCAGTATTTT
TRBJ1-1 | TRBV7-9 | 15 | once | . | CASSLELGMNTEAFF | TGTGCCAGCAGCTTAGAACTGGGGATGAACACTGAAGCTTTCTTT
TRBJ2-1 | TRBV7-2 | 12 | . | . | CASSPTLGGWFF | TGTGCCAGCAGCCCGACCTTAGGGGGGTGGTTCTTC
TRBJ1-5 | TRBV19 | 12 | . | . | CASSLSGHVQHF | TGTGCCAGTAGTTTATCGGGACATGTCCAGCATTTT
TRBJ1-4 | TRBV5-1 | 15 | . | . | CASSLAGTRNEKLFF | TGCGCCAGCAGCTTGGCCGGGACACGGAATGAAAAACTGTTTTTT
TRBJ1-1 | TRBV6-4 | 14 | . | . | CASRDGGGNTEAFF | TGTGCCAGCAGGGACGGAGGGGGGAACACTGAAGCTTTCTTT
TRBJ1-4 | TRBV15 | 14 | . | . | CATSRDLDNEKLFF | TGTGCCACCAGCAGAGATTTGGATAATGAAAAACTGTTTTTT
TRBJ1-1 | TRBV5-1 | 15 | . | . | CASSSNWESRTEAFF | TGCGCCAGCAGCTCAAATTGGGAGTCGAGGACTGAAGCTTTCTTT
TRBJ2-6 | TRBV11-2 | 19 | . | . | CASSRYTRGLASGANVLTF | TGTGCCAGCAGCCGCTACACCAGGGGCCTCGCCTCTGGGGCCAACGTCCTGACTTTC